The TCR beta chain described here comes from a study of cytomegalovirus exposure and HLA in healthy donors. Study conclusions and caveats: Researchers catalogued some 160 TCR beta chains as cytomegalovirus-associated.

Notes on this clone: Its specificity is unknown.

Clones were read by immunoSEQ multiplex PCR, and TCRdb kept only the in-frame ones, dropping some. The sample shows 120,000 to 150,000 clones, roughly 81% of them seen only once. Separate from the roughly 700-subject first cohort, the approximately 120-subject validation cohort was the one that the donors belonged to. The receptor was derived from a woman in her twenties or thirties in good health and CMV-seronegative. The sequencing sample was made of PBMCs.

The CDR3 sequence is CASWPQETQYF. CDR3 DNA sequence: TGTGCAAGTTGGCCCCAAGAGACCCAGTACTTC. The V gene is TRBV27, the J gene TRBJ2-5; D is unresolved. The CDR3 is 11 residues long. Germline V lookup: CDR1 MNHEY, CDR2 SMNVEV (reference sequence).